The 21 T cell receptor beta chains given below trace back to one sample, sequenced in a study of blood T cells in healthy people across ages. PCR was performed a second time for roughly 7 to 12 cycles using a sample-barcoded 5' primer and a J-beta primer mix. TCRdb re-called the 5' RACE reads through MiXCR, storing one row per CDR3 protein. The sample has about 1.4 million distinct CDR3 sequences; roughly 60% are singletons. Sequenced: blood. The receptor source for this set is a man younger than 35 in good health.

This clonotype was seen a single time. The chain joins TRBV6-6 to TRBJ1-6; D is possibly TRBD1 (5 bases). This CDR3 is built from 14 residues. The V gene lost 2 bases and the J gene lost 6 bases, with 8 bases spanning the gap. Looked up from germline, CDR1 is MNHNY and CDR2 is SVGAGI (reference sequence). CDR3 coding DNA: TGTGCCAGCAGTTACAAGGGGTCTAATTCACCCCTCCACTTT. Its translation: CASSYKGSNSPLHF.

The rearrangement uses TRBV25-1 and TRBJ2-1, with D unresolved. The CDR3 spans 17 residues. The germline V gene has CDR1 MGHDK and CDR2 SYGVNS. Trimming removed 1 base from V and 2 bases from J, with 15 bases in between. The CDR3 protein is CASSELGLGGAYNEQFF. The CDR3 bases are TGTGCCAGCAGTGAATTAGGGTTAGGTGGGGCCTACAATGAGCAGTTCTTC.

The chain couples TRBV4-2 to TRBJ2-5; D is perhaps TRBD1 (6 bases). The CDR3 has 16 amino acids. The ends were cut back, 1 base at V and 0 bases at J, with 12 bases in the middle. From germline, CDR1 is LGHNA and CDR2 YNFKEQ. The CDR3 region is CASSQVGRQDQETQYF. CDR3 bases: TGTGCCAGCAGCCAAGTAGGAAGACAGGACCAAGAGACCCAGTACTTC.

This chain connects TRBV27 to TRBJ2-3; TRBD2 agrees at 10 bases. The length of the CDR3 is 18 residues. The V segment lost 5 bases and the J segment 12 bases; nucleotides outside the gene matches: 23. Germline CDR1 is MNHEY and CDR2 is SMNVEV (reference sequence). This CDR3 is CASSPQPLAGRSHRDQYF. As DNA, the CDR3 is TGTGCCAGCAGTCCCCAGCCACTAGCGGGACGCTCCCACAGAGATCAGTATTTT.

This clonotype was observed a handful of times. The chain is built from TRBV5-1 and TRBJ2-1; 11 bases line up with TRBD2. Per germline, CDR1 SGHRS and CDR2 YFSETQ. CDR3 length: 14 amino acids. With 0 bases clipped from V and 9 bases from J, the junction kept 2 bases outside the gene matches. The CDR3 here is CASSLGLAGSEQFF. CDR3 coding DNA: TGCGCCAGCAGCTTGGGACTAGCGGGGAGTGAGCAGTTCTTC.

Only a few counts were recorded for this clonotype. The rearrangement links TRBV6-6 to TRBJ1-1, with 8 nucleotides matching TRBD1. Germline-derived CDR1 and CDR2 are MNHNY and SVGAGI (reference sequence). CDR3 length equals 13 residues. The junction had 6 bases not matched to a gene; V was cut back by 1 base and J by 11 bases. CDR3 amino acids: CASSYLGQGTAFF. In DNA, the CDR3 is TGTGCCAGCAGTTACTTAGGACAGGGAACTGCTTTCTTT.

This clonotype appeared a few times. J is TRBJ1-2 and V is TRBV4-1; D is possibly TRBD1 (5 bases). The ends were cut back, 6 bases at V and 7 bases at J, with 15 bases in the middle. There are 13 residues in the CDR3. The V gene's germline CDR1 is MGHRA and CDR2 YSYEKL. This CDR3 is CASSSTAGGGYTF. CDR3 nucleotide sequence: TGCGCCAGCAGTTCCACCGCCGGGGGTGGCTACACCTTC.

V is TRBV6-6 and J is TRBJ1-1; no firm D call. Trimming took off 4 bases at V and 3 bases at J, with 15 bases between the two ends. Germline V gene data show CDR1 as MNHNY and CDR2 as SVGAGI (reference sequence). The CDR3 totals 15 residues. In DNA, the CDR3 is TGTGCCAGCAGTTTGAAACATTGGGTGGACACTGAAGCTTTCTTT. This translates into CASSLKHWVDTEAFF.

This clonotype occurred a few times. The chain combines TRBV29-1 with TRBJ2-7, with 7 bases fitting TRBD1. The CDR3 is made up of 15 amino acids. The V segment lost 7 bases and the J segment 0 bases; nucleotides outside the gene matches: 12. Per germline, CDR1 SQVTM and CDR2 ANQGSEA. The CDR3 DNA reads as TGCAGCGCCAGGGGGACGATATCGAGCTCCTACGAGCAGTACTTC. As protein: CSARGTISSSYEQYF.

This clonotype was seen more than once but under ten times. This chain joins TRBV27 and TRBJ2-7; D uncertain. Germline V gene data show CDR1 as MNHEY and CDR2 as SMNVEV (reference sequence). Trimming removed 2 bases at V and 5 bases at J, with 13 bases between. The CDR3 is made up of 14 amino acids. CDR3 sequence: CASSLTSFAHEQYF. For the CDR3, the DNA is TGTGCCAGCAGTTTAACGTCATTCGCCCACGAGCAGTACTTC.

This clonotype has a single count. V and J are TRBV7-9 and TRBJ1-1; TRBD1 agrees at 9 bases. J gave up 3 bases and V 1 base, and 6 bases lay outside the gene matches. The CDR3 runs 16 residues. Germline values: CDR1 SEHNR, CDR2 FQNEAQ (reference sequence). The CDR3 loop is CASSLEGTGSDTEAFF. CDR3 DNA sequence: TGTGCCAGCAGCTTAGAGGGGACAGGGTCGGACACTGAAGCTTTCTTT.

The V and J genes are TRBV11-3 and TRBJ2-2; 8 bases match TRBD1. Germline trimming cut 5 bases from V and 4 bases from J; bases unmatched to any gene: 3. The CDR3 contains 14 residues. The germline V gene has CDR1 SGHNT and CDR2 YENEEA. CDR3 sequence (DNA): TGTGCCAGCAGCGCGGGACAGGTCACCGGGGAGCTGTTTTTT. Its translation is CASSAGQVTGELFF.

The rearrangement links TRBV4-1 to TRBJ2-4; no clear D gene. Trimming removed 3 bases from V and 0 bases from J, with 18 bases in between. This CDR3 has 18 residues. In germline, CDR1 is MGHRA, CDR2 YSYEKL. DNA for the CDR3: TGCGCCAGCAGCCACTGGGCAGAACATTCACTAGCCAAAAACATTCAGTACTTC. This encodes CASSHWAEHSLAKNIQYF.

The V gene is TRBV3-1, the J gene TRBJ1-4; unclear D gene. V was shortened by 4 bases and J by 5 bases, with 11 bases between the two germline ends. This CDR3 has 14 residues. CDR1 is LGHDT, CDR2 YNNKEL, per germline (reference sequence). In nucleotides, the CDR3 is TGTGCCAGCAGCCCGCCGACGGGAAATGAAAAACTGTTTTTT. It translates to CASSPPTGNEKLFF. The whole variable domain, remainder taken from reference TRBV3-1 and TRBJ1-4, is DTAVSQTPKYLVTQMGNDKSIKCEQNLGHDTMYWYKQDSKKFLKIMFSYNNKELIINETVPNRFSPKSPDKAHLNLHINSLELGDSAVYFCASSPPTGNEKLFFGSGTQLSVL.

This clonotype occurred a few times. CDR3: CSVDSQISYNEQFF. CDR3 DNA: TGCAGCGTTGATTCCCAGATCTCCTACAATGAGCAGTTCTTC. The genes are TRBV29-1 and TRBJ2-1; D unclear. The CDR3 runs 14 residues. V dropped 3 bases and J dropped 0 bases, with 9 bases sitting between them. Per germline, CDR1 SQVTM and CDR2 ANQGSEA.

This clonotype was seen more than once but under ten times. V and J are TRBV5-5 and TRBJ2-1; 7 bases line up with TRBD2. CDR1 is SGHKS, CDR2 YYEKEE, per germline (reference sequence). V gave up 4 bases and J gave up 4 bases; unmatched junction bases: 17. There are 18 residues in the CDR3. CDR3 loop: CASSLEGLSPPVYNEQFF. As DNA, the CDR3 is TGTGCCAGCAGCCTCGAGGGACTATCTCCACCCGTATACAATGAGCAGTTCTTC.

The V call is TRBV10-2, the J call TRBJ1-1; perhaps TRBD1 as D (5 bases). The ends were cut back, 2 bases at V and 0 bases at J, with 7 bases in the middle. The germline gives CDR1 WSHSY, CDR2 SAAADI. This CDR3 comprises 14 residues. CDR3 sequence reads: CASSEGAVNTEAFF. CDR3 coding DNA: TGCGCCAGCAGTGAGGGGGCGGTGAACACTGAAGCTTTCTTT.

This clonotype has ten or more counts. V is TRBV29-1 and J is TRBJ2-5; D remains unclear. Deletions cut 0 bases from V and 5 bases from J, with 13 bases between. This CDR3 has 14 amino acids. Germline V gives CDR1 SQVTM, CDR2 ANQGSEA. The CDR3 DNA reads as TGCAGCGTTGAAGATCGTCATAAGAGTGAGACCCAGTACTTC. Its protein is CSVEDRHKSETQYF.

The chain couples TRBV6-2 or TRBV6-3 to TRBJ1-2, with D unclear. Trimming shortened V by 2 bases and J by 6 bases, and 13 bases separated the two germline ends. CDR3 length: 14 amino acids. Germline CDR1 is MNHEY and CDR2 is SVGEGT. CDR3 nucleotide sequence: TGTGCCAGCAGTTACAAGCTATTGCGGGATGGCTACACCTTC. Translating gives CASSYKLLRDGYTF.

This clonotype was recorded a few times. The V call is TRBV7-2, the J call TRBJ1-5; D possibly corresponds to TRBD1 (6 bases). Germline CDR1 reads SGHTA; CDR2 reads FQGNSA. Between the trimmed V and J ends, which lost 5 bases and 0 bases, there was a span of 14 bases. The CDR3 contains 16 residues. The CDR3 nucleotides are TGTGCCAGCAGCCCTAACGGGGGGCTTAGCAATCAGCCCCAGCATTTT. Translated: CASSPNGGLSNQPQHF.

With respect to this clonotype: Sequence at one end of the junction differs from germline and may be a read error. The chain employs TRBV7-7 and TRBJ2-5; either TRBD1 or TRBD2 may fit D (5 bases each). There are 18 residues in the CDR3. Per germline, CDR1 SSHAT and CDR2 FNYEAQ (reference sequence). This CDR3 is CASSRRDGCLSVDNEQYF. CDR3 bases: TGTGCTAGCAGCCGCCGGGACGGTTGTCTCTCGGTCGACAATGAGCAGTACTTC.